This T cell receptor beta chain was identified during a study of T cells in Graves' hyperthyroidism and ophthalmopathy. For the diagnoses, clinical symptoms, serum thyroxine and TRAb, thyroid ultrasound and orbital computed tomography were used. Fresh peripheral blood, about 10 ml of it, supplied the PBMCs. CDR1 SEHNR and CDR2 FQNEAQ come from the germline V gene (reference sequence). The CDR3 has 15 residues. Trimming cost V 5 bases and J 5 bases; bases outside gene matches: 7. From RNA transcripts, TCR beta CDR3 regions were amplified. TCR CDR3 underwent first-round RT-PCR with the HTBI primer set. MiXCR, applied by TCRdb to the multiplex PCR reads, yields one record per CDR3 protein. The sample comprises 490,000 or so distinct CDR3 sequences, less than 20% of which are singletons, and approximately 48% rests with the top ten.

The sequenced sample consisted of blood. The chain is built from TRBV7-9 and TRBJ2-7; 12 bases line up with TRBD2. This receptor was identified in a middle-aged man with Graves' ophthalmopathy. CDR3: CASSLGLAGSDEQYF. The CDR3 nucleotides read TGTGCCAGCAGCCTCGGACTAGCGGGAAGCGACGAGCAGTACTTC. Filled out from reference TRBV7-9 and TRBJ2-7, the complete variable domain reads DTGVSQNPRHKITKRGQNVTFRCDPISEHNRLYWYRQTLGQGPEFLTYFQNEAQLEKSRLLSDRFSAERPKGSFSTLEIQRTEQGDSAMYLCASSLGLAGSDEQYFGPGTRLTVT.